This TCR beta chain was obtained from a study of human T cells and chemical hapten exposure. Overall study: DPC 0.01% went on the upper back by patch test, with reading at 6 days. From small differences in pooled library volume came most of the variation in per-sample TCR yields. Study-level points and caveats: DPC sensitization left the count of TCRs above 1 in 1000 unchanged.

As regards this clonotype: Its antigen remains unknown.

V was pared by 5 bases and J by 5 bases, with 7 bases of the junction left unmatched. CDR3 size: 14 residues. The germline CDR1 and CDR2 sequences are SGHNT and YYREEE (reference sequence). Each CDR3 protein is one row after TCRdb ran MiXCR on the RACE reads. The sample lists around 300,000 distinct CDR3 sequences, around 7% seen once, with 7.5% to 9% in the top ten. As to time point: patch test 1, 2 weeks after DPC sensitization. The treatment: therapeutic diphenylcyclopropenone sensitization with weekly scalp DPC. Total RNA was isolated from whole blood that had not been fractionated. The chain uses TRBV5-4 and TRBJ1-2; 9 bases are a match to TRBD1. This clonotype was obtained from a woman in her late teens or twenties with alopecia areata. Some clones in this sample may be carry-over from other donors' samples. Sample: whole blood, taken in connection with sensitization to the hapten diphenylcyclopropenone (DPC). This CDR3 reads CASRPGTGNYGYTF. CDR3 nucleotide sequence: TGTGCCAGCAGGCCGGGGACAGGGAATTATGGCTACACCTTC.